This passage covers 19 T cell receptor beta chains from one sample sequenced in a study of a mutant IDH1 vaccine in newly diagnosed glioma. Time point given: baseline, week 1 (first vaccination visit). Regarding treatment: pre-vaccination baseline after standard-of-care therapy. Produced via immunoSEQ multiplex PCR; TCRdb's table is partial and in-frame only. The profile shows about 33,000 clones, around 85% of them singletons. The material was PBMCs, obtained from a glioma patient treated with radiotherapy, temozolomide or both. The source of these receptors is a middle-aged woman with glioma.

The chain joins TRBV30 to TRBJ2-7; unclear D gene. The length of the CDR3 is 12 residues. V was pared by 5 bases and J by 3 bases, with 11 bases between. CDR1 is GTSNPN and CDR2 is SVGIG in the germline V gene (reference sequence). CDR3 residues: CAWCRTGYEQYF. In nucleotides, the CDR3 is TGTGCCTGGTGTAGGACGGGCTACGAGCAGTACTTC.

The chain has TRBV2 and TRBJ1-6; D remains unclear. Germline V gives CDR1 SNHLY, CDR2 FYNNEI. Trimming cost V 0 bases and J 10 bases, with 13 bases left between them. The CDR3 loop spans 15 amino acids. The CDR3 bases are TGTGCCAGCAGTGAAGCGCTCCGGGTGGGGTCACCCCTCCACTTT. The encoded protein is CASSEALRVGSPLHF.

This chain uses TRBV2 with TRBJ2-7, with a possible D match to TRBD1 (5 bases). Germline V gene data show CDR1 as SNHLY and CDR2 as FYNNEI. With 6 bases removed from V and 6 bases from J, the gap between germline ends came to 9 bases. CDR3 size: 11 residues. This CDR3 reads CASRYQGEQYF. The CDR3 DNA reads TGTGCCAGCAGATACCAGGGCGAGCAGTACTTC.

The CDR3 loop is CASSPTPGTPITDTQYF. The CDR3, as DNA: TGCGCCAGCAGCCCCACCCCCGGGACTCCTATCACAGATACGCAGTATTTT. The chain carries TRBV4-1 and TRBJ2-3; maybe TRBD2 (6 bases). V shed 4 bases and J shed 2 bases, with 19 bases lying between them. CDR3 size: 17 residues. Per germline, CDR1 MGHRA and CDR2 YSYEKL.

The chain carries TRBV25-1 and TRBJ1-2; D gene uncertain. The CDR3 consists of 13 residues. Germline CDR1 is MGHDK and CDR2 is SYGVNS. V lost 6 bases, J lost 6 bases, and 14 bases lay in between. In nucleotides, the CDR3 is TGTGCCAGCAGCTCCGCGGGGTTGCATGGCTACACCTTC. Translating gives CASSSAGLHGYTF.

The V call is TRBV30, the J call TRBJ1-1, with D unresolved. Germline CDR1 and CDR2: GTSNPN and SVGIG (reference sequence). The CDR3 spans 15 residues. Trimming left V 3 bases short and J 0 bases short, with 14 bases between. The CDR3 DNA follows: TGTGCCTGGAGCTATACCCGGGCTATGAACACTGAAGCTTTCTTT. This translates into CAWSYTRAMNTEAFF.

This chain links TRBV25-1 with TRBJ1-2; no definite D call. V gave up 4 bases and J gave up 3 bases, with 12 bases separating them. The CDR3 runs to 14 residues. In germline, CDR1 is MGHDK, CDR2 SYGVNS. The CDR3: CASSASADYYGYTF. The CDR3 DNA reads TGTGCCAGCAGTGCTTCGGCAGACTACTATGGCTACACCTTC.

The gene calls are TRBV7-3 and TRBJ1-1; unclear D gene. The CDR3 consists of 13 residues. V was trimmed by 5 bases and J by 1 base, leaving 8 bases between them. Germline values: CDR1 SGHTA, CDR2 FQGTGA. CDR3 coding DNA: TGTGCCAGCAGCCGCCGGGAGAACACTGAAGCTTTCTTT. Translated, it gives CASSRRENTEAFF.

The J gene is TRBJ2-1, the V gene TRBV7-2; maybe TRBD2 (5 bases). V was trimmed by 5 bases and J by 10 bases, leaving 15 bases between them. Germline values: CDR1 SGHTA, CDR2 FQGNSA. The CDR3 contains 13 residues. The CDR3 loop reads CASSDYLGQEQFF. CDR3 nucleotides: TGTGCCAGCAGCGACTACCTGGGCCAGGAGCAGTTCTTC.

The chain uses TRBV4-1 and TRBJ1-5; D unclear. V dropped 5 bases and J dropped 2 bases, with 10 bases sitting between them. CDR3 length equals 14 residues. CDR1 and CDR2 (germline): MGHRA, YSYEKL. The CDR3 here is CASSLRGGNQPQHF. The CDR3 DNA reads as TGCGCCAGCAGCTTACGAGGCGGCAATCAGCCCCAGCATTTT.

This chain uses TRBV25-1 with TRBJ2-5; TRBD2 matches at 14 bases. The V and J ends lost 3 bases and 4 bases, in that order; junction bases with no gene match: 7. Looked up from germline, CDR1 is MGHDK and CDR2 is SYGVNS. The CDR3 loop spans 17 amino acids. This CDR3 reads CASSETSGGAGLETQYF. The CDR3, as DNA: TGTGCCAGCAGTGAGACTAGCGGGGGGGCTGGTTTAGAGACCCAGTACTTC.

V is TRBV6-9 and J is TRBJ2-3, with 13 positions matching TRBD2. This CDR3 region has 16 residues. Trimming cost V 4 bases and J 13 bases; bases outside gene matches: 14. Germline loops: CDR1 MNHGY, CDR2 SVAAGI. CDR3 loop: CASSSRTSGSSLSEYF. The CDR3 DNA is TGTGCCAGCAGTTCCCGGACTAGCGGGAGTAGCCTAAGTGAGTATTTT.

The rearrangement uses TRBV5-1 and TRBJ2-5; D is uncertain. Germline V gene lookup returns CDR1 SGHRS and CDR2 YFSETQ. Between the trimmed V and J ends, which lost 3 bases and 2 bases, there was a span of 2 bases. This CDR3 comprises 11 residues. CDR3: CASSWQETQYF. The CDR3 region has the DNA TGCGCCAGCAGCTGGCAAGAGACCCAGTACTTC.

The chain is built from TRBV2 and TRBJ1-4; maybe TRBD1 (5 bases). CDR1 and CDR2 from the germline V gene are SNHLY and FYNNEI. CDR3 length: 14 residues. V was cut by 4 bases and J by 3 bases, with 9 bases left in between. The CDR3 protein is CASSVSGPNEKLFF. CDR3 in DNA: TGTGCCAGCAGTGTATCGGGGCCTAATGAAAAACTGTTTTTT.

V usage is TRBV28 and J usage is TRBJ1-5; D is possibly TRBD1 (5 bases). Germline assignment: CDR1 MDHEN and CDR2 SYDVKM. The CDR3 is made up of 15 amino acids. The V and J ends lost 4 bases and 2 bases respectively, with 12 bases between them. Here the CDR3 reads CASSWGNFGNQPQHF. CDR3 bases: TGTGCCAGCAGTTGGGGGAATTTCGGCAATCAGCCCCAGCATTTT.

The chain combines TRBV7-2 with TRBJ1-2; D is unresolved. V shed 5 bases and J shed 4 bases, with 11 bases lying between them. Germline V gives CDR1 SGHTA, CDR2 FQGNSA. The CDR3 is 13 residues long. CDR3 bases: TGTGCCAGCAGCCCCTGGGCCGCCTATGGCTACACCTTC. Translating it yields CASSPWAAYGYTF.

In nucleotides, the CDR3 is TGTGCCAGCAGTTTTGGGACTAGCGGGCCGACCTACGAGCAGTACTTC. The encoded protein is CASSFGTSGPTYEQYF. V gene TRBV27 combines with J gene TRBJ2-7; TRBD2 aligns across 12 bases. Per the germline V gene, CDR1 is MNHEY and CDR2 is SMNVEV (reference sequence). Trimming at V came to 3 bases and at J to 2 bases, leaving 5 bases not matched to a gene. This CDR3 is 16 amino acids long.

In its sample, this clone was seen once. This sequence joins TRBV4-1 and TRBJ2-3, with 8 bases aligning to TRBD1. This CDR3 region has 16 residues. J gave up 0 bases and V 4 bases, and 6 bases lay outside the gene matches. Per the germline V gene, CDR1 is MGHRA and CDR2 is YSYEKL. The CDR3: CASSRFRDRSTDTQYF. The DNA for the CDR3 is TGCGCCAGCAGCCGGTTTCGGGACAGGAGCACAGATACGCAGTATTTT.

The genes are TRBV27 and TRBJ2-7; D uncertain. The CDR3 consists of 15 residues. Trimming took off 5 bases at V and 1 base at J, with 15 bases between the two ends. Germline assignment: CDR1 MNHEY and CDR2 SMNVEV (reference sequence). CDR3 sequence: CASSLSTARSYEQYF. CDR3 DNA: TGTGCCAGCAGTCTCTCGACGGCACGGTCCTACGAGCAGTACTTC.